Each of the 25 T cell receptor beta chains below was sequenced from the same sample in a study of OX40 agonist ivuxolimab in advanced cancers. The table came from immunoSEQ multiplex PCR; TCRdb's copy has only in-frame clones and leaves some out. The sample lists about 38,000 clones, 70% to 90% occurring once. The input for sequencing was CD4+ or CD8+ T cells sorted from blood, taken in a trial of the OX40 agonist ivuxolimab. The source of these receptors is an adult with an advanced solid tumor such as melanoma, head and neck, liver or kidney cancer.

V usage is TRBV9 and J usage is TRBJ2-6; tentative D call: TRBD2 (7 bases). The CDR3 is 19 residues long. V dropped 0 bases and J dropped 0 bases, with 16 bases sitting between them. The germline V gene encodes CDR1 SGDLS and CDR2 YYNGEE. The CDR3 protein is CASSVAAAGAFSGANVLTF. The CDR3 bases are TGTGCCAGCAGCGTAGCAGCTGCGGGGGCCTTCTCTGGGGCCAACGTCCTGACTTTC.

This rearrangement joins TRBV10-2 to TRBJ1-2; 8 bases are shared with TRBD1. Trimming removed 1 base from V and 8 bases from J; junction bases left unmatched: 3. This CDR3 region has 13 residues. The germline V gene has CDR1 WSHSY and CDR2 SAAADI. The CDR3 DNA follows: TGCGCCAGCAGTGAGTACAGGGGGAAGGGCTACACCTTC. Its protein product is CASSEYRGKGYTF.

V usage is TRBV28 and J usage is TRBJ1-4; D is possibly TRBD1 (5 bases). This CDR3 is built from 14 residues. CDR1 and CDR2 from the germline V gene are MDHEN and SYDVKM. The V gene lost 2 bases and the J gene lost 5 bases, with 9 bases spanning the gap. The CDR3 DNA follows: TGTGCCAGCAGTTTAGGGGGGAGGAATGAAAAACTGTTTTTT. As protein: CASSLGGRNEKLFF.

The chain employs TRBV29-1 and TRBJ2-7; 9 bases match TRBD1. After removal of 6 bases from V and 6 bases from J, the junction contained 6 bases not matched to a gene. CDR1 SQVTM and CDR2 ANQGSEA come from the germline V gene. The length of the CDR3 is 12 residues. The DNA of the CDR3 is TGCAGCGTCACGAACAGGGGGCGCGAGCAGTACTTC. The encoded protein is CSVTNRGREQYF.

This sequence joins TRBV6-1 and TRBJ2-1, with D possibly matching TRBD1 (5 bases). Trimming removed 6 bases from V and 1 base from J, with 13 bases in between. The CDR3 is 15 residues long. Germline values: CDR1 MNHNS, CDR2 SASEGT. In DNA form, the CDR3 reads TGTGCCAGCAGGACAGAATTCCGATCCTACAATGAGCAGTTCTTC. Its protein product is CASRTEFRSYNEQFF.

The chain links TRBV28 to TRBJ1-4, with D possibly matching TRBD1 (6 bases). This CDR3 has 14 amino acids. Trimming cost V 3 bases and J 8 bases, with 13 bases left between them. The germline gives CDR1 MDHEN, CDR2 SYDVKM. The CDR3 here is CASSLYGGREKLFF. CDR3 DNA sequence: TGTGCCAGCAGTTTGTACGGGGGGCGGGAAAAACTGTTTTTT.

This chain links TRBV6-5 with TRBJ2-5; no clear D. Trimming took off 6 bases at V and 5 bases at J, with 19 bases between the two ends. CDR3 length equals 15 residues. CDR1 is MNHEY and CDR2 is SVGAGI in the germline V gene. CDR3 in DNA: TGTGCCAGCAGCCGGTCCGGCCCCTATTTTGAGACCCAGTACTTC. Protein: CASSRSGPYFETQYF.

The gene calls are TRBV2 and TRBJ1-4; no reliable D call. Germline CDR1 SNHLY, CDR2 FYNNEI. Trimming left V 4 bases short and J 0 bases short, with 6 bases between. The CDR3 has 14 residues. CDR3 DNA: TGTGCCAGCAGTGTTCGTTCAACTAATGAAAAACTGTTTTTT. Its translation is CASSVRSTNEKLFF.

This chain uses TRBV2 with TRBJ2-6, with D possibly TRBD1 on 5 matching bases. This CDR3 is built from 14 residues. The V end lost 11 bases, the J end lost 0 bases, and 11 bases lay between the germline ends. Germline CDR1 reads SNHLY; CDR2 reads FYNNEI. The CDR3 coding sequence is TGTGCCGCCGACAGTTCCTCTGGGGCCAACGTCCTGACTTTC. This gives the protein CAADSSSGANVLTF.

This chain connects TRBV19 to TRBJ1-2; TRBD1 aligns across 7 bases. This CDR3 comprises 21 residues. With 0 bases clipped from V and 4 bases from J, the junction kept 23 bases outside the gene matches. Per germline, CDR1 LNHDA and CDR2 SQIVND (reference sequence). The CDR3 DNA reads TGTGCCAGTAGTATAGATCTTGGGGGTAGGGAGGGGGCGAAGGCGCTCTATGGCTACACCTTC. It is translated as CASSIDLGGREGAKALYGYTF.

The chain couples TRBV12-5 to TRBJ1-2; perhaps TRBD1 as D (6 bases). V was pared by 1 base and J by 0 bases, with 15 bases between. Germline V gene lookup returns CDR1 LGHNT and CDR2 FRNRAP. The CDR3 contains 17 residues. The DNA for the CDR3 is TGTGCTAGTGGTTTGGGTGGGGGGGCCTCAGCTAACTATGGCTACACCTTC. Its translation: CASGLGGGASANYGYTF.

The chain recombines TRBV7-8 with TRBJ2-7, with D hard to call. The CDR3 covers 15 residues. Trimming cost V 5 bases and J 3 bases, with 17 bases left between them. Germline V gives CDR1 SGHVS, CDR2 FQNEAQ. This chain's CDR3 is CASSPSRPIYYEQYF. The CDR3 nucleotides read TGTGCCAGCAGCCCCAGCAGGCCTATTTACTACGAGCAGTACTTC.

J is TRBJ1-1 and V is TRBV5-1; maybe TRBD1 (6 bases). The CDR3 is 14 residues long. The germline CDR1 and CDR2 sequences are SGHRS and YFSETQ. Deletions cut 0 bases from V and 6 bases from J, with 12 bases between. The CDR3 reads CASSLAGGASEAFF. The CDR3 DNA sequence: TGCGCCAGCAGCTTGGCTGGGGGCGCGTCTGAAGCTTTCTTT.

This clone came up a few times. The rearrangement joins TRBV5-5 to TRBJ2-5; D remains ambiguous. This CDR3 has 14 residues. V was trimmed by 1 base and J by 4 bases, leaving 11 bases between them. CDR1 is SGHKS, CDR2 YYEKEE, per germline (reference sequence). CDR3 nucleotide sequence: TGTGCCAGCAGCTTGCTGTATGATGGAGAGACCCAGTACTTC. Translation gives CASSLLYDGETQYF.

The table lists this clone with a few counts. This chain joins TRBV6-6 and TRBJ2-7, with 10 bases matching TRBD1. With 4 bases clipped from V and 6 bases from J, the junction kept 3 bases outside the gene matches. This CDR3 region has 13 residues. CDR1 MNHNY and CDR2 SVGAGI come from the germline V gene (reference sequence). The CDR3 here is CASSSRTGGEQYF. In DNA form, the CDR3 reads TGTGCCAGCAGTTCCCGGACAGGGGGCGAGCAGTACTTC.

The rearrangement links TRBV6-1 to TRBJ2-7; TRBD1 aligns across 8 bases. The CDR3 spans 15 residues. Germline trimming cut 6 bases from V and 2 bases from J; bases unmatched to any gene: 9. Germline lookup yields CDR1 MNHNS and CDR2 SASEGT. The CDR3 DNA follows: TGTGCCAGCAGGACGACGGGACAGGAGCCCTACGAGCAGTACTTC. This codes for CASRTTGQEPYEQYF.

The chain has TRBV7-6 and TRBJ2-3; D may correspond to TRBD1 or TRBD2 (5 bases each). From germline, CDR1 is SGHVS and CDR2 FNYEAQ. Trimming shortened V by 1 base and J by 0 bases, and 11 bases separated the two germline ends. The length of the CDR3 is 16 residues. This CDR3 is CASSLEGRTSTDTQYF. The CDR3 region has the DNA TGTGCCAGCAGCTTAGAGGGGCGGACTAGCACAGATACGCAGTATTTT.

The rearrangement joins TRBV9 to TRBJ2-2, with no clear D. This CDR3 spans 16 amino acids. The V and J ends lost 0 bases and 0 bases respectively, with 9 bases between them. The germline CDR1 and CDR2 sequences are SGDLS and YYNGEE. CDR3 loop: CASSVELGSNTGELFF. The CDR3 DNA is TGTGCCAGCAGCGTAGAGCTGGGATCGAACACCGGGGAGCTGTTTTTT. The variable domain in full, completed from reference TRBV9 and TRBJ2-2, reads DSGVTQTPKHLITATGQRVTLRCSPRSGDLSVYWYQQSLDQGLQFLIQYYNGEERAKGNILERFSAQQFPDLHSELNLSSLELGDSALYFCASSVELGSNTGELFFGEGSRLTVL.

The chain employs TRBV6-1 and TRBJ2-7; weak D call: TRBD1 (6 bases). The germline V gene encodes CDR1 MNHNS and CDR2 SASEGT. V lost 6 bases and J lost 6, with 9 bases in between. CDR3 size: 11 residues. CDR3 coding DNA: TGTGCCAGCAGCCAGGGGATCGAGCAGTACTTC. This translates into CASSQGIEQYF.

The V and J genes are TRBV4-1 and TRBJ1-1; D is uncertain. Deletions cut 1 base from V and 4 bases from J, with 13 bases between. Germline CDR1 is MGHRA and CDR2 is YSYEKL. The CDR3 has 15 amino acids. For the CDR3, the DNA is TGCGCCAGCAGCCAAGTACCGGGAGGGAGCACTGAAGCTTTCTTT. This codes for CASSQVPGGSTEAFF.

This chain connects TRBV18 to TRBJ2-7; D gene uncertain. V was shortened by 3 bases and J by 6 bases, with 15 bases between the two germline ends. The V gene's germline CDR1 is KGHSH and CDR2 LQKENI. The CDR3 spans 14 residues. The CDR3 loop is CASSPQENYSEQYF. For the CDR3, the DNA is TGTGCCAGCTCACCCCAAGAAAATTACAGCGAGCAGTACTTC.

The V call is TRBV11-2, the J call TRBJ2-2, with D maybe TRBD2 (6 bases). Per germline, CDR1 SGHAT and CDR2 FQNNGV. The germline V and J ends were trimmed by 5 bases and 9 bases, with 28 bases remaining between them. The CDR3 spans 18 residues. The DNA for the CDR3 is TGTGCCAGCAGCCCGTCTATTTTCGCGGGGAAAGCGTATCGGGAGCTGTTTTTT. It specifies CASSPSIFAGKAYRELFF.

This rearrangement joins TRBV18 to TRBJ2-5, with 10 bases identical to TRBD1. Germline V lookup: CDR1 KGHSH, CDR2 LQKENI. There are 15 residues in the CDR3. V shed 4 bases, J shed 1 base, and the junction held 3 bases outside the gene matches. The chain's CDR3 is CASSRGTGVQETQYF. Here the CDR3 DNA reads TGTGCCAGCTCACGGGGGACAGGGGTCCAAGAGACCCAGTACTTC.

V and J are TRBV2 and TRBJ2-1; D may correspond to TRBD1 or TRBD2 (5 bases each). The CDR3 length is 13 residues. Between the trimmed V and J ends, which lost 6 bases and 7 bases, there was a span of 13 bases. Germline CDR1 reads SNHLY; CDR2 reads FYNNEI. The CDR3 sequence is CASSTGPSNEQFF. Here the CDR3 DNA reads TGTGCCAGCAGCACGGGACCCTCGAATGAGCAGTTCTTC.

The chain recombines TRBV10-3 with TRBJ1-1, with D possibly being TRBD1 (6 bases). Germline V CDR1 and CDR2: ENHRY, SYGVKD. Trimming pared 5 bases from V and 1 base from J, leaving 20 bases between. The CDR3 runs to 17 residues. The CDR3 spells CAISSERSGAGNTEAFF. CDR3 DNA sequence: TGTGCCATCAGTTCAGAAAGGTCGGGGGCGGGGAACACTGAAGCTTTCTTT.